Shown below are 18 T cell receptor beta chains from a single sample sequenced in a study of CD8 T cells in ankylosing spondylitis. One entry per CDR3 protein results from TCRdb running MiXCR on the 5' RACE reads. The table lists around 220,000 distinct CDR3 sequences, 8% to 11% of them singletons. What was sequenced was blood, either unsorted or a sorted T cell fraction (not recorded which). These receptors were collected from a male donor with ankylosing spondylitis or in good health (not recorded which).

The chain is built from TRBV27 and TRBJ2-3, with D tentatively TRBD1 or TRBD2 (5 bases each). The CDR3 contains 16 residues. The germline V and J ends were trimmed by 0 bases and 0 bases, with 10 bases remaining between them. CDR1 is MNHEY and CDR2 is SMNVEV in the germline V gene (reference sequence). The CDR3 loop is CASSLSGRVSTDTQYF. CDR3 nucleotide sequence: TGTGCCAGCAGTTTATCGGGACGGGTGAGCACAGATACGCAGTATTTT.

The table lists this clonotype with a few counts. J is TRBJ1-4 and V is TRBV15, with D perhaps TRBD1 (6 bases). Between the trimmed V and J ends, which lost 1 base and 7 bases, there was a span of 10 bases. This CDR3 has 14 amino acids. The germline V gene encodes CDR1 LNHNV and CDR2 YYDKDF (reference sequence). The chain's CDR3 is CATSRGGAVEKLFF. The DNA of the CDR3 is TGTGCCACCAGCAGAGGGGGGGCTGTTGAAAAACTGTTTTTT.

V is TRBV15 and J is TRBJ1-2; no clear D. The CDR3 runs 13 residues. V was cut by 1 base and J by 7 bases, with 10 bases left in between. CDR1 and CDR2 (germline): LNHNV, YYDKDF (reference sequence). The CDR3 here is CATSRGEGFGYTF. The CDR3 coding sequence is TGTGCCACCAGCAGAGGGGAGGGATTTGGCTACACCTTC.

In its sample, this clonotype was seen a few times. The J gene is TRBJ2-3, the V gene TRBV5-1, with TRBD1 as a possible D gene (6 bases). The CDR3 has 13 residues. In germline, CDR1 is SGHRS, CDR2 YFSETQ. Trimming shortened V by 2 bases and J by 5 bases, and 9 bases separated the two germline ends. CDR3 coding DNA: TGCGCCAGCAGCTTTCCAGGGGTAGATACGCAGTATTTT. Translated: CASSFPGVDTQYF.

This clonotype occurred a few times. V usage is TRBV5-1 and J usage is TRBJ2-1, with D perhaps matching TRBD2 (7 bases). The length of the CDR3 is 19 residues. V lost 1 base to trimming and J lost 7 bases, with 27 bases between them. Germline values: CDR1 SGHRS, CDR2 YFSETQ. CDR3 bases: TGCGCCAGCAGCTTGTTGTCTGGGGGGGCAGTCTCGGGCGGGAATGAGCAGTTCTTC. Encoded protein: CASSLLSGGAVSGGNEQFF.

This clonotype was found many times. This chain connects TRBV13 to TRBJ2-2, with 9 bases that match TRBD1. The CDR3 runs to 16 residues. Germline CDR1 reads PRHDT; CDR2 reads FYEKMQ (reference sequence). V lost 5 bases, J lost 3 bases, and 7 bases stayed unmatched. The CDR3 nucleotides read TGTGCCAGCAGCCCGGGACAGGGATCTCACACCGGGGAGCTGTTTTTT. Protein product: CASSPGQGSHTGELFF.

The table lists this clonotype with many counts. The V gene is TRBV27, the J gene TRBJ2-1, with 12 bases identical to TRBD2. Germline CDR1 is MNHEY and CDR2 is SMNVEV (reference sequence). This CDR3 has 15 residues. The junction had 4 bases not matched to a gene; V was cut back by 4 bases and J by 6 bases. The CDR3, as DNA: TGTGCCAGCAGTTCCCCTAGCGGGGGGGCCAATGAGCAGTTCTTC. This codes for CASSSPSGGANEQFF.

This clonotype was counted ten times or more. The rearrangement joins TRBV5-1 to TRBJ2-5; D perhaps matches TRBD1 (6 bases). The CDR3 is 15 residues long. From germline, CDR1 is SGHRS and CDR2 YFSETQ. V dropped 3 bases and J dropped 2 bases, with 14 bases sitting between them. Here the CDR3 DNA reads TGCGCCAGCAGCTCAACAGGGACCACACAAGAGACCCAGTACTTC. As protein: CASSSTGTTQETQYF.

In nucleotides, the CDR3 is TGTGCCTGGAGTCCGGGACTTGGGGATGAGCAGTTCTTC. This sequence encodes CAWSPGLGDEQFF. The V call is TRBV30, the J call TRBJ2-1, with D maybe TRBD2 (6 bases). Trimming left V 2 bases short and J 8 bases short, with 13 bases between. Germline CDR1 reads GTSNPN; CDR2 reads SVGIG (reference sequence). The CDR3 has 13 residues. The full variable domain, completed using reference TRBV30 and TRBJ2-1, is SQTIHQWPATLVQPVGSPLSLECTVEGTSNPNLYWYRQAAGRGLQLLFYSVGIGQISSEVPQNLSASRPQDRQFILSSKKLLLSDSGFYLCAWSPGLGDEQFFGPGTRLTVL.

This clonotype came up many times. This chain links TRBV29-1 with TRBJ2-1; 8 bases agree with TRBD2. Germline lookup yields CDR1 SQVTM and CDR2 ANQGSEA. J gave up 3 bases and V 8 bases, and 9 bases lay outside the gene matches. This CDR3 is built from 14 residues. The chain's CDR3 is CSQLAAGGYNEQFF. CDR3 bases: TGCAGCCAACTGGCGGCGGGGGGCTACAATGAGCAGTTCTTC.

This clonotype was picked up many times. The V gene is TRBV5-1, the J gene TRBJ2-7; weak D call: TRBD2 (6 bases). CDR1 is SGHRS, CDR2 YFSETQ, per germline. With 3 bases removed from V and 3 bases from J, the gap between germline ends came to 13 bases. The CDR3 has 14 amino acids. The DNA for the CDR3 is TGCGCCAGCAGCTGGGGACTTCAGCTCTACGAGCAGTACTTC. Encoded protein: CASSWGLQLYEQYF. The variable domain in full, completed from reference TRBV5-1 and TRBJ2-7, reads KAGVTQTPRYLIKTRGQQVTLSCSPISGHRSVSWYQQTPGQGLQFLFEYFSETQRNKGNFPGRFSGRQFSNSRSEMNVSTLELGDSALYLCASSWGLQLYEQYFGPGTRLTVT.

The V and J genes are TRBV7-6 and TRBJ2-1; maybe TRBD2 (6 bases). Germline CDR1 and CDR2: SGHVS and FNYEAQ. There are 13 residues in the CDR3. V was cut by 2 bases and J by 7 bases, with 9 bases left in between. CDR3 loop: CASSLSGRNEQFF. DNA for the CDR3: TGTGCCAGCAGCTTATCTGGGAGGAATGAGCAGTTCTTC.

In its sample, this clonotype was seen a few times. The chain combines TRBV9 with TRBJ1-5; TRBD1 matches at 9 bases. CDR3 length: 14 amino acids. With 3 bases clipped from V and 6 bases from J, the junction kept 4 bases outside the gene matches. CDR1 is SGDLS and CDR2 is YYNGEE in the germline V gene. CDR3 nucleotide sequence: TGTGCCAGCAGCGGGGGGACAGGGCTTCAGCCCCAGCATTTT. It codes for CASSGGTGLQPQHF.

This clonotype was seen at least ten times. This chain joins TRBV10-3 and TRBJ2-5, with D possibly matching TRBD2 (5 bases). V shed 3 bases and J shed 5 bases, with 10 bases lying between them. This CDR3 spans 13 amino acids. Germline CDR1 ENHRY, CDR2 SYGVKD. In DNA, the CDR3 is TGTGCCATCAGTGATAACAGAGGGGAGACCCAGTACTTC. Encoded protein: CAISDNRGETQYF.

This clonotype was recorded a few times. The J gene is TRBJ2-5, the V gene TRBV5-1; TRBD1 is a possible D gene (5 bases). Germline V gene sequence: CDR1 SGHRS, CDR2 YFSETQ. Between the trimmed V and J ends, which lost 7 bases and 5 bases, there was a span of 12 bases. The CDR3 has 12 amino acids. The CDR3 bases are TGCGCCAGCGGGGCAGCCCCCGAGACCCAGTACTTC. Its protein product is CASGAAPETQYF.

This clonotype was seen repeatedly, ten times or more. CDR3: CASSSDEGVSTVDQPQHF. CDR3 bases: TGTGCCAGCAGCTCGGACGAAGGAGTTTCGACAGTCGATCAGCCCCAGCATTTT. The chain combines TRBV11-1 with TRBJ1-5, with D possibly matching TRBD1 (5 bases). V lost 4 bases to trimming and J lost 5 bases, with 24 bases between them. CDR3 length: 18 amino acids. Per germline, CDR1 SGHAT and CDR2 FQDESV (reference sequence).

CDR3 in amino acids: CASSKTIQDGGVQPQHF. In DNA form, the CDR3 reads TGTGCCAGCAGCAAAACCATCCAGGACGGCGGCGTTCAGCCCCAGCATTTT. The chain uses TRBV21-1 and TRBJ1-5; the DNA was not compared with TRBD1, the D call given in the table. TRBV21-1 is an annotated pseudogene. This CDR3 comprises 17 residues.

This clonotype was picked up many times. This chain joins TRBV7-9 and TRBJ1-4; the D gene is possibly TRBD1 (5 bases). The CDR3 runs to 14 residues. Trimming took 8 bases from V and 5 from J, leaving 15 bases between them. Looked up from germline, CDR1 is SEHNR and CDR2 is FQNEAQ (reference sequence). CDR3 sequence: CASGAGSVNEKLFF. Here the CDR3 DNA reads TGTGCCAGCGGGGCCGGGTCTGTAAATGAAAAACTGTTTTTT.